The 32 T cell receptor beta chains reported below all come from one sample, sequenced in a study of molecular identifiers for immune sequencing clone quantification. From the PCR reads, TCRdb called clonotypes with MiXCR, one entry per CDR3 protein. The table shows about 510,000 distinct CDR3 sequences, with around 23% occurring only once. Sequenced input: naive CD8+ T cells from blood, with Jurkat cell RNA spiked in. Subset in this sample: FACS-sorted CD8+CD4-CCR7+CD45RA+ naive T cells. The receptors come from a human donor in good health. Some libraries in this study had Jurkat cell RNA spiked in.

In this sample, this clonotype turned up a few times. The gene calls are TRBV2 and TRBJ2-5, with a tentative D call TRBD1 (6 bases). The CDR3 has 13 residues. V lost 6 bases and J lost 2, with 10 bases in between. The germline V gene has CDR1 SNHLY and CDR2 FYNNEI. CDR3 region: CASRAGVQETQYF. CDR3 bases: TGTGCCAGCAGGGCAGGGGTTCAAGAGACCCAGTACTTC.

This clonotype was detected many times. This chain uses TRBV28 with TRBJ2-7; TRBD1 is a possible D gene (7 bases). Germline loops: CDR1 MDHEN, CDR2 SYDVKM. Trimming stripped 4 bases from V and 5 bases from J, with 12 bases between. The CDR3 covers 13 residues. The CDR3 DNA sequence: TGTGCCAGCAGTTGGAGGGGGCAGGACGAGCAGTACTTC. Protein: CASSWRGQDEQYF.

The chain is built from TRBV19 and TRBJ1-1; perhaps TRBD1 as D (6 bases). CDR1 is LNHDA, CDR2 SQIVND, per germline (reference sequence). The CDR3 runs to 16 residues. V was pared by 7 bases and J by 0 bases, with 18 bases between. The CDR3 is CASTPGAEALNTEAFF. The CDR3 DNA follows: TGTGCCAGTACCCCAGGGGCGGAAGCTTTGAACACTGAAGCTTTCTTT.

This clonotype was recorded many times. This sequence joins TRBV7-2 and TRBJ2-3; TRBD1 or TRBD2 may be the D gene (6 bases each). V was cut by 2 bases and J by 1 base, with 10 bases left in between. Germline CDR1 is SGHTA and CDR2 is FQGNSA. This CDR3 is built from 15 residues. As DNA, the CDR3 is TGTGCCAGCAGCTTAAGGGGGGACCGCACAGATACGCAGTATTTT. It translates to CASSLRGDRTDTQYF.

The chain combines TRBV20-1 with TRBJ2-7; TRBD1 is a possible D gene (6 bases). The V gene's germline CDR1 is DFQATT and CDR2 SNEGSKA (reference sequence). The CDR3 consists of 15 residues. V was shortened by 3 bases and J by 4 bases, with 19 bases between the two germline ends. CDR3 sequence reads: CSASPTGRFLYEQYF. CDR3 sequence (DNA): TGCAGTGCTAGTCCTACAGGGCGTTTCCTGTACGAGCAGTACTTC.

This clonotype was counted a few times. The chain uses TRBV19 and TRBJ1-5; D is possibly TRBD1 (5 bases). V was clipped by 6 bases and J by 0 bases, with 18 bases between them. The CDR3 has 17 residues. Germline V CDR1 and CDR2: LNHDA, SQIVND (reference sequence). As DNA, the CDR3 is TGTGCCAGTAGCTTACCGAGGGGCCCGTATAGCAATCAGCCCCAGCATTTT. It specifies CASSLPRGPYSNQPQHF.

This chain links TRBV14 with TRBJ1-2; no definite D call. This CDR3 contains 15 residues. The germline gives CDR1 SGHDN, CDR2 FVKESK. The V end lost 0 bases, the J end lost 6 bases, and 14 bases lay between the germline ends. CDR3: CASSQDGLLSDGYTF. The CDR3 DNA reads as TGTGCCAGCAGCCAAGATGGACTACTCAGTGATGGCTACACCTTC.

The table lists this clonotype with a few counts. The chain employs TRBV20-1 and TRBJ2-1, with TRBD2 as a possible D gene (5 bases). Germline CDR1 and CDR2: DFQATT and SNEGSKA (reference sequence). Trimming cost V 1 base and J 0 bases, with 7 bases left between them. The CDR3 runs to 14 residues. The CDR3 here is CSARGRFSYNEQFF. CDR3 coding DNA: TGCAGTGCTAGAGGGAGGTTCTCCTACAATGAGCAGTTCTTC.

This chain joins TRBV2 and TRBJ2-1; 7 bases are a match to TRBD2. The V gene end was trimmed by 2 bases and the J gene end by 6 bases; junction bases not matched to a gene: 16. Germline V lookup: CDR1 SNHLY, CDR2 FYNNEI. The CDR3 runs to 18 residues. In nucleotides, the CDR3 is TGTGCCAGCAGTGAAACATTGACTAGCAGGGCCGTCGGCAATGAGCAGTTCTTC. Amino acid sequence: CASSETLTSRAVGNEQFF.

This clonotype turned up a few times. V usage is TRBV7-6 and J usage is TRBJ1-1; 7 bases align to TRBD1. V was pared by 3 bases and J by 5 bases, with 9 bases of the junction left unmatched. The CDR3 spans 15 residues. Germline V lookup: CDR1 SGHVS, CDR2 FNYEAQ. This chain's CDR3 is CASSFNTGEGTEAFF. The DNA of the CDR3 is TGTGCCAGCAGCTTCAATACAGGGGAGGGTACTGAAGCTTTCTTT.

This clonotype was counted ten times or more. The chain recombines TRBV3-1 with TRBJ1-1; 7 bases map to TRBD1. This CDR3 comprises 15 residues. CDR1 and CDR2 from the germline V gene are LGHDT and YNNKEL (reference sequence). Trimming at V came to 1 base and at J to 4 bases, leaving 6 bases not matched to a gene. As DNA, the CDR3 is TGTGCCAGCAGCCAAGTAGGGGGCGTTGGCACTGAAGCTTTCTTT. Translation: CASSQVGGVGTEAFF.

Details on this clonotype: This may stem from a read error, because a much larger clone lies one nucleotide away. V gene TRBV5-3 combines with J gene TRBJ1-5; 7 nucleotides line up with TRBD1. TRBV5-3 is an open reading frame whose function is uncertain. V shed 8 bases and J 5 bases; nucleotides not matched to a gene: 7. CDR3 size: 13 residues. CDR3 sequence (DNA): TGTGCCAGCAGCACAGGGGCAGATCAGCCCCAGCATTTT. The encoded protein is CASSTGADQPQHF.

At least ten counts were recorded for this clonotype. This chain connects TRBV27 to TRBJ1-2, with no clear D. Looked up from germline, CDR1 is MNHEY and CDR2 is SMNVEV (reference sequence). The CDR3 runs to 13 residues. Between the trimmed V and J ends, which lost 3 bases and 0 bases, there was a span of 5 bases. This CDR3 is CASSFGPNYGYTF. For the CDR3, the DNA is TGTGCCAGCAGTTTTGGTCCTAACTATGGCTACACCTTC.

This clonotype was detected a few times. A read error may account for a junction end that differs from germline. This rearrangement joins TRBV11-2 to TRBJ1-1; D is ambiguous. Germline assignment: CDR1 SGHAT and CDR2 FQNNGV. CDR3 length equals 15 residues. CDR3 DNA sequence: TGTGCCGGCAGCCCCCGGCCGGCCAGGTCTGCTGAAGCTTTCTTT. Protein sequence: CAGSPRPARSAEAFF. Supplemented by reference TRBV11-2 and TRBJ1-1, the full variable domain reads EAGVAQSPRYKIIEKRQSVAFWCNPISGHATLYWYQQILGQGPKLLIQFQNNGVVDDSQLPKDRFSAERLKGVDSTLKIQPAKLEDSAVYLCAGSPRPARSAEAFFGQGTRLTVV.

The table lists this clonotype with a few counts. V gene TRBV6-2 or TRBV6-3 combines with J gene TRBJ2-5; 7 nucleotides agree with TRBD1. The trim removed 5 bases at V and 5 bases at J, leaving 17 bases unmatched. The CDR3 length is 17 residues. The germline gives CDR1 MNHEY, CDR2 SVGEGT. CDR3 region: CASSPWTGPGTRETQYF. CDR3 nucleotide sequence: TGTGCCAGCAGTCCCTGGACAGGTCCAGGCACGAGGGAGACCCAGTACTTC.

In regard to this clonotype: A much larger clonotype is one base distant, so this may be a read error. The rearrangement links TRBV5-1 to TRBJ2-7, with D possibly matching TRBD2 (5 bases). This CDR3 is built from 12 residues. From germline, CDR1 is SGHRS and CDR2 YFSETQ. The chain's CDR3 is CAGSLVRGEQYF. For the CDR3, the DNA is TGCGCCGGCAGCTTGGTAAGAGGGGAGCAGTACTTC.

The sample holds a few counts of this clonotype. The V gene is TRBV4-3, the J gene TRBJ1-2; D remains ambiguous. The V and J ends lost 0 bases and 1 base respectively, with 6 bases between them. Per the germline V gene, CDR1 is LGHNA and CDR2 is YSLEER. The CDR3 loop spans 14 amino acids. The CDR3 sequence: CASSQDVGNYGYTF. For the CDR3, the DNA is TGCGCCAGCAGCCAAGATGTGGGTAACTATGGCTACACCTTC.

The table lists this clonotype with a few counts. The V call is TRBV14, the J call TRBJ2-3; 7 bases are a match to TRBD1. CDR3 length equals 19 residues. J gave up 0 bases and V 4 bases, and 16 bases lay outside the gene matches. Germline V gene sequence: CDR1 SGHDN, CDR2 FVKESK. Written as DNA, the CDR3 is TGTGCCAGCAGCCCTATTTTAGCAATCCGGGACAGCAGCACAGATACGCAGTATTTT. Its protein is CASSPILAIRDSSTDTQYF.

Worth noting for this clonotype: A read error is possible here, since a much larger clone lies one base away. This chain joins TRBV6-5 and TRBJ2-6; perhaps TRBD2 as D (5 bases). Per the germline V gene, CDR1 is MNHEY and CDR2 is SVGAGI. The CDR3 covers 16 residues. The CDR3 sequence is CANSYGGSSGANVLTF. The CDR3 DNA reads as TGTGCCAACAGTTACGGAGGAAGCTCTGGGGCCAACGTCCTGACTTTC.

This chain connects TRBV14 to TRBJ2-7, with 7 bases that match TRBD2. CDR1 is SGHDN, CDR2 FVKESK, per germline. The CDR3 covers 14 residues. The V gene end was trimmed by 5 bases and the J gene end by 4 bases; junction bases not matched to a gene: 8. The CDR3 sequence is CASSYRDYYYEQYF. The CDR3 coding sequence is TGTGCCAGCAGCTATCGGGACTACTATTACGAGCAGTACTTC.

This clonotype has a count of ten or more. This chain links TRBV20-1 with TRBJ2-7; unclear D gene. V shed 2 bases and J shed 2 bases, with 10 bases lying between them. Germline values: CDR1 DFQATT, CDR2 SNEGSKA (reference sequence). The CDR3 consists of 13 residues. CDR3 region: CSARSSFPYEQYF. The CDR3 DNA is TGCAGTGCTAGAAGCAGTTTTCCCTACGAGCAGTACTTC.

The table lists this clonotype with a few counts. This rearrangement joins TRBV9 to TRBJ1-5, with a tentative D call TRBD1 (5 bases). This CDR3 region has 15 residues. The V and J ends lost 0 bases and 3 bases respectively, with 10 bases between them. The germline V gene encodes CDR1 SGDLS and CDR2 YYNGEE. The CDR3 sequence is CASSVDGGVNQPQHF. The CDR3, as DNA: TGTGCCAGCAGCGTAGATGGGGGGGTCAATCAGCCCCAGCATTTT. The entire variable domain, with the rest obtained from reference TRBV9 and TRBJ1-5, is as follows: DSGVTQTPKHLITATGQRVTLRCSPRSGDLSVYWYQQSLDQGLQFLIQYYNGEERAKGNILERFSAQQFPDLHSELNLSSLELGDSALYFCASSVDGGVNQPQHFGDGTRLSIL.

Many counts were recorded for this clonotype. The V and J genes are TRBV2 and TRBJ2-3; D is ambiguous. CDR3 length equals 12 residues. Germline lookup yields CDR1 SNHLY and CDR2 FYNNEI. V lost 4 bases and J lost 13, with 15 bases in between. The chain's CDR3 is CASSVAEPPEYF. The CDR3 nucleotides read TGTGCCAGCAGTGTGGCAGAGCCGCCTGAGTATTTT.

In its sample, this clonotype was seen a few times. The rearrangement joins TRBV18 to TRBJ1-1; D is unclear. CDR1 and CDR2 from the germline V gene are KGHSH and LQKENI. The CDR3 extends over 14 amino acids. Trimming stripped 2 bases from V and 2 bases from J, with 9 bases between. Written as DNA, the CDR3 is TGTGCCAGCTCACCAACCTACTTTAACACTGAAGCTTTCTTT. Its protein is CASSPTYFNTEAFF.

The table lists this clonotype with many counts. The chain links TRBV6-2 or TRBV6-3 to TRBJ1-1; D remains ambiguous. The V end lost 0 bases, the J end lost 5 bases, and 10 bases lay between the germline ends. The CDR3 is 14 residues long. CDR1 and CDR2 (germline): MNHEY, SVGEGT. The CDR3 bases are TGTGCCAGCAGTTACTCTGTGTGGCATACTGAAGCTTTCTTT. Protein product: CASSYSVWHTEAFF.

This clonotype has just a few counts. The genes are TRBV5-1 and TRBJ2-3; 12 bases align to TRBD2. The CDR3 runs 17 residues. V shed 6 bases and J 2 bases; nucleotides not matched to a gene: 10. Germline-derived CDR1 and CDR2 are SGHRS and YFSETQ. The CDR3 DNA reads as TGCGCCAGCAACCCCAGACTAGCGGGGGACCTCACAGATACGCAGTATTTT. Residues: CASNPRLAGDLTDTQYF.

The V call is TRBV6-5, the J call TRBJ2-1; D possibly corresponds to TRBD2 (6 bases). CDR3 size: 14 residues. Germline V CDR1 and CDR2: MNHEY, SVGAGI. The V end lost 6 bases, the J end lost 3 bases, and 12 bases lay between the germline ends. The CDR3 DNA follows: TGTGCCAGCAGCTCGAGTAGCGGCTACAATGAGCAGTTCTTC. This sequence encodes CASSSSSGYNEQFF.

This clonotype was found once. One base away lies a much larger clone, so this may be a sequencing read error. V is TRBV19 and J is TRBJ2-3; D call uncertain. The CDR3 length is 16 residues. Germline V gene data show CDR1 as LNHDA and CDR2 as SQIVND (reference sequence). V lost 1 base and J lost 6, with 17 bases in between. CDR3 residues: CASSIGIRSLEDTQYF. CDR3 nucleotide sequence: TGTGCCAGTAGTATAGGCATTCGAAGCCTCGAGGATACGCAGTATTTT.

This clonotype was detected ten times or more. This CDR3 is CASSPRDRVYNEQFF. Written as DNA, the CDR3 is TGCGCCAGCAGCCCCCGGGACAGGGTCTACAATGAGCAGTTCTTC. The rearrangement uses TRBV5-1 and TRBJ2-1, with 9 nucleotides matching TRBD1. CDR1 is SGHRS, CDR2 YFSETQ, per germline. The V and J ends lost 4 bases and 3 bases, in that order; junction bases with no gene match: 5. This CDR3 contains 15 residues.

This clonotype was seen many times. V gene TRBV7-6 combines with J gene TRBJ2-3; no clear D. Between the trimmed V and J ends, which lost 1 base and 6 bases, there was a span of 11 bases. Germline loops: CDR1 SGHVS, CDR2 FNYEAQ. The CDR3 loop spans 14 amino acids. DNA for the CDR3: TGTGCCAGCAGCTTAGATTTCGCCATGGATACGCAGTATTTT. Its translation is CASSLDFAMDTQYF.

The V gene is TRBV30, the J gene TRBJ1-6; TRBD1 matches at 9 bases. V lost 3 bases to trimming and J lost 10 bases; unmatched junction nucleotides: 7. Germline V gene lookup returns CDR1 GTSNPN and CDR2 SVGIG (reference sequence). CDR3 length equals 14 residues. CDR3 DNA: TGTGCCTGGAGACTTACAGGGGGCGCATCACCCCTCCACTTT. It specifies CAWRLTGGASPLHF.

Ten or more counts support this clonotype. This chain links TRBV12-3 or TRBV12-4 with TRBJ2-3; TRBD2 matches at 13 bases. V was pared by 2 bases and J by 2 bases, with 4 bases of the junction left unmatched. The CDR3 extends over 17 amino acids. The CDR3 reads CASSLTTSGRTTDTQYF. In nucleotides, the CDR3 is TGTGCCAGCAGTTTAACGACTAGCGGGAGGACCACAGATACGCAGTATTTT.